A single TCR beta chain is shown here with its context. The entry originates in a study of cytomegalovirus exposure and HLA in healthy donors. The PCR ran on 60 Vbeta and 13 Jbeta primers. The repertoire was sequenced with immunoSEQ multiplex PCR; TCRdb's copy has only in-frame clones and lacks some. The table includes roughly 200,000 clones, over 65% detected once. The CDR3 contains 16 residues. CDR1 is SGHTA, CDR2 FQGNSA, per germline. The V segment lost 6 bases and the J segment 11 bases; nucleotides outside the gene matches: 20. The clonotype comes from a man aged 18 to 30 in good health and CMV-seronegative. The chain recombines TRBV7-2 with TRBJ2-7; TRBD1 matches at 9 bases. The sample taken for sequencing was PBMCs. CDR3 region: CASRREGDRASLRKYF. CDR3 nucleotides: TGTGCCAGCAGGAGGGAGGGGGACAGGGCCTCCCTACGGAAGTACTTC.